Given below is one T cell receptor beta chain in context. The sample comes from a study of shared clonotypes between healthy human individuals. TCRdb's copy holds only in-frame clones and misses some; the assay was immunoSEQ multiplex PCR. The sample has 2 million to 3 million clones; over 85% are singletons. Sequencing was performed on naive CD4+ T cells sorted from blood. Regarding subset: CD45RA+ positively selected. The receptor comes from a man aged 18 to 29 in good health.

CDR3 nucleotide sequence: TGTGCCAGCAGTCCTGCGGGGGGCCTGAACACTGAAGCTTTCTTT. It is translated as CASSPAGGLNTEAFF. The chain uses TRBV6-6 and TRBJ1-1, with D maybe TRBD1 (6 bases). The CDR3 extends over 15 amino acids. In germline, CDR1 is MNHNY, CDR2 SVGAGI (reference sequence). V gave up 5 bases and J gave up 0 bases, with 13 bases separating them.